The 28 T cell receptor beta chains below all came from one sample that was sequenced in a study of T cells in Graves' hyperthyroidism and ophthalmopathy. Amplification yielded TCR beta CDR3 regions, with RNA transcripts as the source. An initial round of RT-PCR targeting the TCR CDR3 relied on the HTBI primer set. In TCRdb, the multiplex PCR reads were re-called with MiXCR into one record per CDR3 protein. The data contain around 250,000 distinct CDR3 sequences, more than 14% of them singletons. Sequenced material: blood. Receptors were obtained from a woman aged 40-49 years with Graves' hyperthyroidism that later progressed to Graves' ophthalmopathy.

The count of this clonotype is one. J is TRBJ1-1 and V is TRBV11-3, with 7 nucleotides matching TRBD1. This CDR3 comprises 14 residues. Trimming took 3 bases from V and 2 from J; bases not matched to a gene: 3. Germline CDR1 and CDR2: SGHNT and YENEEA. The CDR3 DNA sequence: TGTGCCAGCAGCTTCAGGGGGTTTAACACTGAAGCTTTCTTT. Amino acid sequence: CASSFRGFNTEAFF.

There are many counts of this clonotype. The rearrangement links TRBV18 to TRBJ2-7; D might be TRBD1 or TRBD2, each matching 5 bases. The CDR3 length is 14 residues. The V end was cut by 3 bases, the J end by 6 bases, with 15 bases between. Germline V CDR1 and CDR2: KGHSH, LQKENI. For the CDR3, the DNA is TGTGCCAGCTCACCCCAGGCAGTGGGGGTCGAGCAGTACTTC. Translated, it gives CASSPQAVGVEQYF. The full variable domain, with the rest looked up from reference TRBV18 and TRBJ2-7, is NAGVMQNPRHLVRRRGQEARLRCSPMKGHSHVYWYRQLPEEGLKFMVYLQKENIIDESGMPKERFSAEFPKEGPSILRIQQVVRGDSAAYFCASSPQAVGVEQYFGPGTRLTVT.

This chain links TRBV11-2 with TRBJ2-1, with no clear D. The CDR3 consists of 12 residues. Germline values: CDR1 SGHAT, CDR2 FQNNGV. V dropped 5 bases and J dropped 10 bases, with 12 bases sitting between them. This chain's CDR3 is CASSPARWEQFF. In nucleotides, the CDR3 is TGTGCCAGCAGCCCCGCCCGATGGGAGCAGTTCTTC. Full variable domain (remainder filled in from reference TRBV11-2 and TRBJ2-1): EAGVAQSPRYKIIEKRQSVAFWCNPISGHATLYWYQQILGQGPKLLIQFQNNGVVDDSQLPKDRFSAERLKGVDSTLKIQPAKLEDSAVYLCASSPARWEQFFGPGTRLTVL.

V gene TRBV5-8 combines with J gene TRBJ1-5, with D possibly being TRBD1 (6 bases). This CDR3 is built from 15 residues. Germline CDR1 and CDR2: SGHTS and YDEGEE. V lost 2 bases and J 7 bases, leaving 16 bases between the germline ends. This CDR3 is CASSLDTGIGQPQHF. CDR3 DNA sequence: TGTGCCAGCAGCTTAGACACAGGGATCGGGCAGCCCCAGCATTTT. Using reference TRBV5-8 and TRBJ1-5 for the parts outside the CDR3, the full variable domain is EAGVTQSPTHLIKTRGQQATLRCSPISGHTSVYWYQQALGLGLQFLLWYDEGEERNRGNFPPRFSGRQFPNYSSELNVNALELEDSALYLCASSLDTGIGQPQHFGDGTRLSIL.

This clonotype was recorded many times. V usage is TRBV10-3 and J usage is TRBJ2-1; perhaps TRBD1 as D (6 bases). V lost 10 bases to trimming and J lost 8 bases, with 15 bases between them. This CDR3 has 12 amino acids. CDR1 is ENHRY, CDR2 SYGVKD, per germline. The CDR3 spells CATQQGAHEQFF. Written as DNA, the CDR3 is TGTGCCACTCAACAGGGAGCACATGAGCAGTTCTTC.

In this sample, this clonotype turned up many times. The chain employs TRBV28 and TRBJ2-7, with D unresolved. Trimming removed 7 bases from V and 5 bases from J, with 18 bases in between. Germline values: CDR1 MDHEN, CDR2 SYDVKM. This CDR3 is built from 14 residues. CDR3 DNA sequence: TGTGCCAGCACCAAACAAGGACCGTCGCACGAGCAGTACTTC. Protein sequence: CASTKQGPSHEQYF.

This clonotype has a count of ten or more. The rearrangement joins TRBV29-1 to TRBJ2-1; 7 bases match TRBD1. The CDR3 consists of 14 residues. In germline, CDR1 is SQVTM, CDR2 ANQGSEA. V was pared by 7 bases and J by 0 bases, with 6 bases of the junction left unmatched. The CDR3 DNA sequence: TGCAGCGGCGGCAGGGGGAGCTCCTACAATGAGCAGTTCTTC. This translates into CSGGRGSSYNEQFF.

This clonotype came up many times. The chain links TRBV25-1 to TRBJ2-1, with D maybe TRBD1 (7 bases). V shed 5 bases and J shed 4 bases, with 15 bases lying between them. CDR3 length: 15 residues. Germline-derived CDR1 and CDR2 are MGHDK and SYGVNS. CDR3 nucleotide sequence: TGTGCCAGCAGTACTCTCAGGGGGGCTTACAATGAGCAGTTCTTC. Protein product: CASSTLRGAYNEQFF.

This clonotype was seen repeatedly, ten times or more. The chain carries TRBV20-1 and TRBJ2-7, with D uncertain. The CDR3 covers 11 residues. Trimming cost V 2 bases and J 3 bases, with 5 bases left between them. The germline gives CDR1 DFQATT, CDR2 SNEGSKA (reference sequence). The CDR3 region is CSARRDYEQYF. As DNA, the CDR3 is TGCAGTGCTAGACGAGACTACGAGCAGTACTTC.

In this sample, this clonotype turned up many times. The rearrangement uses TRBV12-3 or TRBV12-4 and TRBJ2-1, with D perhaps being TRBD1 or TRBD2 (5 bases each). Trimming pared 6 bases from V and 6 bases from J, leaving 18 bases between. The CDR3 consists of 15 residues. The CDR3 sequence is CASRAAGGHPNEQFF. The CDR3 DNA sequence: TGTGCCAGCAGGGCGGCGGGTGGACACCCCAATGAGCAGTTCTTC.

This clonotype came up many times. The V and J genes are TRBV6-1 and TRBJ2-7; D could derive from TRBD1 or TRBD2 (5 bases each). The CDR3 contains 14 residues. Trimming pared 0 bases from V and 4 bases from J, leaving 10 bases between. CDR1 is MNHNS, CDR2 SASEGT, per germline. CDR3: CASSEAPGSYEQYF. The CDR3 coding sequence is TGTGCCAGCAGTGAAGCGCCAGGGAGTTACGAGCAGTACTTC.

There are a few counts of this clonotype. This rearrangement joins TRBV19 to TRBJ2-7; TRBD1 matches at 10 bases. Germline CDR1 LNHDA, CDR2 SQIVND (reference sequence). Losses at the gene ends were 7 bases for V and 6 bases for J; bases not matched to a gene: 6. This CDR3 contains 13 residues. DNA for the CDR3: TGTGCCAGTAAAGGGACAGGGGAGGCCGAGCAGTACTTC. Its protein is CASKGTGEAEQYF.

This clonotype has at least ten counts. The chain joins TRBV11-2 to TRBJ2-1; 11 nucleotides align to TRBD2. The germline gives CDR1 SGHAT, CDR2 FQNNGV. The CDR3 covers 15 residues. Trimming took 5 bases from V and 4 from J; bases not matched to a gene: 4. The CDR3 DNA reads TGTGCCAGCAGCCCAACTAGCGGGGGTTACAATGAGCAGTTCTTC. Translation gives CASSPTSGGYNEQFF.

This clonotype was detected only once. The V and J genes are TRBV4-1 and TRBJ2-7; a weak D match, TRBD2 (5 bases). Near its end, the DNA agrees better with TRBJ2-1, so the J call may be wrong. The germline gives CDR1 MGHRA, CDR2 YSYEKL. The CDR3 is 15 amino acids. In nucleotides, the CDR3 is TGCGCCAGCAGCCAAGATCACGCGGAGGCCTACGAGCAGTTCTTC. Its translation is CASSQDHAEAYEQFF.

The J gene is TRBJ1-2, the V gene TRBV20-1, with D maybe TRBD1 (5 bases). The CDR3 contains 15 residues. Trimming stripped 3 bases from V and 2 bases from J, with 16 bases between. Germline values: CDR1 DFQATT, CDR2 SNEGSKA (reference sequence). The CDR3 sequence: CSASPLGAENYGYTF. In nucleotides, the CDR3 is TGCAGTGCTAGCCCTCTCGGGGCAGAAAACTATGGCTACACCTTC.

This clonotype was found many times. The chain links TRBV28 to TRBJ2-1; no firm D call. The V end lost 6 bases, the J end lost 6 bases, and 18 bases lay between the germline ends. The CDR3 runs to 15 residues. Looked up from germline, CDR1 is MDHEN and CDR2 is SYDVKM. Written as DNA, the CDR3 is TGTGCCAGCAGCTCTATTAGCATTAAAAGCAATGAGCAGTTCTTC. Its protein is CASSSISIKSNEQFF.

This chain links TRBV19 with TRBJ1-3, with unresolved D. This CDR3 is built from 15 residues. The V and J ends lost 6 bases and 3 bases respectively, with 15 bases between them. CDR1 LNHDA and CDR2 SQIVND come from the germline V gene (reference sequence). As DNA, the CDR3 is TGTGCCAGTAGCGATCCCCCGTCGGTTGGAAACACCATATATTTT. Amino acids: CASSDPPSVGNTIYF.

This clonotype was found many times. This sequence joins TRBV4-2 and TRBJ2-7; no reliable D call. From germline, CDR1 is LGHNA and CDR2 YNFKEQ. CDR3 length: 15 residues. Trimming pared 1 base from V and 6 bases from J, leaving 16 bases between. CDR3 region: CASSQVSLSVREQYF. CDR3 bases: TGTGCCAGCAGCCAAGTATCCCTATCAGTCCGCGAGCAGTACTTC.

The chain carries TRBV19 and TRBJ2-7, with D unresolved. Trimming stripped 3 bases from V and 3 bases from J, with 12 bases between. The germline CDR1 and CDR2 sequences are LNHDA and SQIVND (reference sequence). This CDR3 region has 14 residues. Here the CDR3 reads CASSISGRNYEQYF. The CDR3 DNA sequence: TGTGCCAGTAGTATCTCCGGTCGAAACTACGAGCAGTACTTC.

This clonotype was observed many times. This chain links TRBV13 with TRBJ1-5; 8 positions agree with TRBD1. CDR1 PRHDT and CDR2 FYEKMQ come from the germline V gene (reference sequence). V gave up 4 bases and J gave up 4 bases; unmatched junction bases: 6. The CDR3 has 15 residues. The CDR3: CASSSTGESNQPQHF. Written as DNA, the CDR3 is TGTGCCAGCAGCTCGACAGGGGAAAGTAATCAGCCCCAGCATTTT.

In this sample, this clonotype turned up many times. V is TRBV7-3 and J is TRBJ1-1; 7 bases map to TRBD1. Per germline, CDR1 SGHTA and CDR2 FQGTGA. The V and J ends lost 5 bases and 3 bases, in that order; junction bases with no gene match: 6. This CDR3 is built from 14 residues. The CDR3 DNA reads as TGTGCCAGCAGCCCGGGACAGATCTACACTGAAGCTTTCTTT. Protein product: CASSPGQIYTEAFF.

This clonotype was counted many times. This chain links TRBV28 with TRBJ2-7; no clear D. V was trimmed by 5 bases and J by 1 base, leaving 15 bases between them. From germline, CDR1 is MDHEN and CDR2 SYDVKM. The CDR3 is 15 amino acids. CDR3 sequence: CASSLTPGSSYEQYF. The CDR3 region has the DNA TGTGCCAGCAGTCTAACCCCCGGGTCTTCCTACGAGCAGTACTTC.

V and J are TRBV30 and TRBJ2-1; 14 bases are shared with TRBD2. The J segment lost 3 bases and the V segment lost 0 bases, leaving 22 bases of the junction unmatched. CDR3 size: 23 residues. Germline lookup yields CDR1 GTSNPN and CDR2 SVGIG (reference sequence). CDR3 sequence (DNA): TGTGCCTGGAGTGTTTTCTTCCGGACTAGCGGGAGGAAGGGAGGTGGGGTCTACAATGAGCAGTTCTTC. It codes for CAWSVFFRTSGRKGGGVYNEQFF.

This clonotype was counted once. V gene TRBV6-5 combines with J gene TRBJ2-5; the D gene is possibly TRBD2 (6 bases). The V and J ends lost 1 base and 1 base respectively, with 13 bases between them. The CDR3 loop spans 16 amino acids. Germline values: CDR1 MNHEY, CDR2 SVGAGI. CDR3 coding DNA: TGTGCCAGCAGTTACTACGGAGGGGCCGTCCAAGAGACCCAGTACTTC. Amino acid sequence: CASSYYGGAVQETQYF.

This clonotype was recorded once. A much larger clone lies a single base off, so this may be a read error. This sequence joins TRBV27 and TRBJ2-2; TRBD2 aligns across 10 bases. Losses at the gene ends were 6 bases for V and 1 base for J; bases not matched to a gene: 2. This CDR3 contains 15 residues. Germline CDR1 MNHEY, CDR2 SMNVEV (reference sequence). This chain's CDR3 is CASRVAGGNTGELFF. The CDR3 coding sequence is TGTGCCAGCAGAGTAGCGGGAGGGAACACCGGGGAGCTGTTTTTT.

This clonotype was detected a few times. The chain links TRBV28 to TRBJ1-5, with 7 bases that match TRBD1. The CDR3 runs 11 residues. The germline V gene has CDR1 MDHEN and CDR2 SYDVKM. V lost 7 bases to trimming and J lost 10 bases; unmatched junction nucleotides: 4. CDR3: CASTRQGPQHF. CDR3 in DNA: TGTGCCAGCACTCGACAGGGACCCCAGCATTTT.

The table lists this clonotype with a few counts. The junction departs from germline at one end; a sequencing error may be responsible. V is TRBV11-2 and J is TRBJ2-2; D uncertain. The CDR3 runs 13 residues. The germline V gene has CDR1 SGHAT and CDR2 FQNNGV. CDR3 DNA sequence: TGTGCCAGCAGCGTTGGGAACCCCGGGGAGCTGTTTTTT. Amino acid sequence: CASSVGNPGELFF.

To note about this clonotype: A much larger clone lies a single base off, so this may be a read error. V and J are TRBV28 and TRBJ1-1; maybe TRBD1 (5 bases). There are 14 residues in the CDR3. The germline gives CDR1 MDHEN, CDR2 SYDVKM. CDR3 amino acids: CAGRVATLNTEAFF. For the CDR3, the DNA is TGTGCCGGCAGGGTGGCAACCTTGAACACTGAAGCTTTCTTT.